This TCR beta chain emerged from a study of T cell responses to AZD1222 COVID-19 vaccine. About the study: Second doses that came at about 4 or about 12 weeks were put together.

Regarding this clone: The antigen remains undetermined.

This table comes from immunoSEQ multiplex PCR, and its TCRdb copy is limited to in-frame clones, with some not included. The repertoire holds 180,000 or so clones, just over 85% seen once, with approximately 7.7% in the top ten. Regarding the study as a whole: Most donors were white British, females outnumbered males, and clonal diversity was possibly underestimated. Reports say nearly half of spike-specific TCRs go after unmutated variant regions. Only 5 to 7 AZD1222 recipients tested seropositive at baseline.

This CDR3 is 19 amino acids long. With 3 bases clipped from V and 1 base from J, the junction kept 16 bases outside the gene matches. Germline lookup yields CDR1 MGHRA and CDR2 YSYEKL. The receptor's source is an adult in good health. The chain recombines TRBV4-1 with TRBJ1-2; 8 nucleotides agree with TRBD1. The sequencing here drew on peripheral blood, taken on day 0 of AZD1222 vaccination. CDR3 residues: CASSQPGQELHQGNYGYTF. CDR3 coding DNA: TGCGCCAGCAGCCAGCCGGGACAGGAATTACACCAGGGTAACTATGGCTACACCTTC.